This T cell receptor (beta chain) comes out of a study of cytomegalovirus exposure and HLA in healthy donors. Researchers ran the PCR with 60 Vbeta and 13 Jbeta primers. Assay: immunoSEQ multiplex PCR; the TCRdb copy retains only in-frame clones and omits some. Altogether 150,000 to 200,000 clones are present, 82% being singletons, with the ten largest covering about 0.5%. Germline loops: CDR1 SGDLS, CDR2 YYNGEE. The V gene lost 3 bases and the J gene lost 3 bases, with 10 bases spanning the gap. This CDR3 contains 14 residues. About this clone itself: Its antigen is unidentified.

Study observations and caveats: Rarity marked most TCR sequences, yet some public TCRs occurred in many donors. A highly shared variant cluster was judged a likely technical artifact.

The genes are TRBV9 and TRBJ2-4; possibly TRBD1 for D (6 bases). Sequencing used PBMCs. This clonotype was sampled from a woman in her forties or fifties in good health and CMV-seronegative. The DNA for the CDR3 is TGTGCCAGCAGCGGACAGGCAGACAAAAACATTCAGTACTTC. This encodes CASSGQADKNIQYF.